This T cell receptor (beta chain) comes out of a study of T cells in Graves' hyperthyroidism and ophthalmopathy. The CDR3 consists of 19 residues. The germline gives CDR1 KGHDR, CDR2 SFDVKD. Trimming took 5 bases from V and 3 from J; bases not matched to a gene: 12. What was amplified from RNA transcripts were TCR beta CDR3 regions. HTBI primers were employed in a first-round RT-PCR of the TCR CDR3. A single record per CDR3 protein comes from TCRdb applying MiXCR to the multiplex PCR reads. This sample carries 640,000 or so distinct CDR3 sequences, about 14% of them seen once, and the ten largest clones take 6.5% to 9%.

The origin of this receptor is a young woman with Graves' ophthalmopathy. Input material: blood. The chain recombines TRBV24-1 with TRBJ2-2, with TRBD2 matching over 12 bases. CDR3 bases: TGTGCCACCAGTGCCCTACCAAGGACTAGCGGGAAGGACACCGGGGAGCTGTTTTTT. It codes for CATSALPRTSGKDTGELFF.